This section outlines one TCR beta chain sequence together with its context. One junction end does not reproduce the germline sequence, and a read error may be involved. The data originate from a study of OX40 agonist ivuxolimab in advanced cancers. Germline assignment: CDR1 SNHLY and CDR2 FYNNEI. CDR3 length equals 11 residues. TCRdb's table, derived via immunoSEQ multiplex PCR, lists solely in-frame clones and lacks some. Among 90,000 or so clones listed, approximately 92% were seen once. The V and J genes are TRBV2 and TRBJ2-1; D is unclear. This TCR derives from an adult with an advanced solid tumor such as melanoma, head and neck, liver or kidney cancer. The material sequenced was CD4+ or CD8+ T cells sorted from blood, taken in a trial of the OX40 agonist ivuxolimab. The CDR3 is CASSIDNEQFF. CDR3 DNA sequence: TGTGCCAGCAGTATCGACAACGAGCAGTTCTTC.